Sequencing of this TCR beta chain was carried out in a study of cytomegalovirus exposure and HLA in healthy donors. This CDR3 region has 18 residues. Trimming took 4 bases from V and 4 from J; bases not matched to a gene: 13. Germline CDR1 reads SGDLS; CDR2 reads YYNGEE. Points from the study as a whole: Information on immune exposure was restricted to one variable (CMV serostatus). Sequence variants that were highly shared formed a cluster that was likely a sequencing artifact. Being productive about 87% or about 30% of the time was typical of most TCR beta V segments in an earlier analysis. Prediction of most subjects' HLA-A and HLA-B alleles by TCR beta sequences was reportedly accurate.

PCR was performed using 60 Vbeta and 13 Jbeta primers. Sequencing was performed with immunoSEQ multiplex PCR; in TCRdb, only in-frame clones are kept and a portion is missing. The sample lists around 130,000 clones; roughly 82% were seen once. This clone occurred a few times. As yet, its antigen is unknown. The sequence was obtained from a woman between 18 and 29 years old in good health and CMV-seropositive. The specimen sequenced was PBMCs. The chain is built from TRBV9 and TRBJ2-2; 10 bases match TRBD1. This chain's CDR3 is CASSPRSGQGLGTGELFF. CDR3 coding DNA: TGTGCCAGCAGCCCGCGATCGGGACAGGGGCTGGGCACCGGGGAGCTGTTTTTT.